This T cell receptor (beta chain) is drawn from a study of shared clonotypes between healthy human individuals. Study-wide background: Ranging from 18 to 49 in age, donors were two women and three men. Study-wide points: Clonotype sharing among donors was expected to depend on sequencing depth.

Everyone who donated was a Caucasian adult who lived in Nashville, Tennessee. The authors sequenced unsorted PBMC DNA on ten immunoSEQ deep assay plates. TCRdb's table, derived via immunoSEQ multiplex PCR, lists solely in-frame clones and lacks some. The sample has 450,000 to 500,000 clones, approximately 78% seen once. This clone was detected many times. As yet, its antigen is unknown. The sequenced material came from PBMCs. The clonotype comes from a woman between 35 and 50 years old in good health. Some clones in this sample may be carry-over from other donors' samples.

The CDR3 DNA follows: TGTGCCTGGAGTGAGGGGTCAACCACCTACGAGCAGTACTTC. Translated: CAWSEGSTTYEQYF. V gene TRBV30 combines with J gene TRBJ2-7; tentative D call: TRBD1 (5 bases). The CDR3 runs to 14 residues. The V end lost 1 base, the J end lost 2 bases, and 12 bases lay between the germline ends. Germline assignment: CDR1 GTSNPN and CDR2 SVGIG (reference sequence).